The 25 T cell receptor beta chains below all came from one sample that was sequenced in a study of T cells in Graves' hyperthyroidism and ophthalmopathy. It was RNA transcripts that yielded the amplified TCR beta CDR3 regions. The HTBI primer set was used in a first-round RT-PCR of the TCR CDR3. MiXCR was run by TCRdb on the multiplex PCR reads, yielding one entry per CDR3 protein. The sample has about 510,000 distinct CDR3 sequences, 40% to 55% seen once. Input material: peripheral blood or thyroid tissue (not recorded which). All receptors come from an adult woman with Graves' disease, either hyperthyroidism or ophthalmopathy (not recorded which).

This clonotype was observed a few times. The CDR3 DNA is TGCAGCGTTAGGCAGCCTGAAGCTTTCTTT. The encoded protein is CSVRQPEAFF. V is TRBV29-1 and J is TRBJ1-1; D call uncertain. The CDR3 is 10 amino acids. Deletions cut 5 bases from V and 6 bases from J, with 7 bases between. Germline V gives CDR1 SQVTM, CDR2 ANQGSEA.

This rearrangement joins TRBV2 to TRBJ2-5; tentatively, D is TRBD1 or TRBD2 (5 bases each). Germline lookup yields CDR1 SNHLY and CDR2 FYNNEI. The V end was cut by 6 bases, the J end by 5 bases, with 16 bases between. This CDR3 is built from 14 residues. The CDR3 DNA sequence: TGTGCCAGCAGGGGGGAGTCCTCGAGGGAGACCCAGTACTTC. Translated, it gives CASRGESSRETQYF.

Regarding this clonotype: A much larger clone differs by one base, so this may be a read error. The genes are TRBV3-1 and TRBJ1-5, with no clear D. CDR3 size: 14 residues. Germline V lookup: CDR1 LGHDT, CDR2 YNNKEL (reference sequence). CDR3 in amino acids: CASNQAGVSQPQHF. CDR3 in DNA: TGTGCCAGCAACCAAGCAGGAGTGAGTCAGCCCCAGCATTTT.

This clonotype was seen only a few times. Written as DNA, the CDR3 is TGTGCCATCAGTGAGGGACTATGGGGGACAGGGGGATACCAAGAGACCCAGTACTTC. Residues: CAISEGLWGTGGYQETQYF. This chain uses TRBV10-3 with TRBJ2-5; 11 bases are shared with TRBD1. Germline loops: CDR1 ENHRY, CDR2 SYGVKD. With 2 bases clipped from V and 0 bases from J, the junction kept 11 bases outside the gene matches. The CDR3 has 19 residues.

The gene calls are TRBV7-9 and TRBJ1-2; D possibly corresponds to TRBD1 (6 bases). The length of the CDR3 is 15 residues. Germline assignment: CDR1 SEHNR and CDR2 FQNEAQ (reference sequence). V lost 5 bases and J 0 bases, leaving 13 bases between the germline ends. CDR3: CASSTGSGPNYGYTF. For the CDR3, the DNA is TGTGCCAGCAGCACAGGGTCTGGGCCTAACTATGGCTACACCTTC.

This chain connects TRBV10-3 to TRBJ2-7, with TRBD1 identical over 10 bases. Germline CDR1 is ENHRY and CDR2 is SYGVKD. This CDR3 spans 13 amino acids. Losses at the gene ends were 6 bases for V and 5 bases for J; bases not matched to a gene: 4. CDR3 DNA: TGTGCCATCAGGGACAGGGGGAGCAACGAGCAGTACTTC. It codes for CAIRDRGSNEQYF.

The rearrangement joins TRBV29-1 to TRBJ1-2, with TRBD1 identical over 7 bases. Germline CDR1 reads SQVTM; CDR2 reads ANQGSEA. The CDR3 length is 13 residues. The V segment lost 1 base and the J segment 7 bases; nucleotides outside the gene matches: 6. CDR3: CSVEGGTGAGYTF. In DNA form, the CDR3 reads TGCAGCGTTGAAGGGGGAACAGGGGCTGGCTACACCTTC.

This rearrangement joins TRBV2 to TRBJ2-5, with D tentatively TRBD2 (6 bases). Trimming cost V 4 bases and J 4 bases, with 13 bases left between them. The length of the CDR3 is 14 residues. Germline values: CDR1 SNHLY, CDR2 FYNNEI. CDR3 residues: CASSAGEAVETQYF. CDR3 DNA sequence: TGTGCCAGCAGTGCGGGGGAGGCCGTAGAGACCCAGTACTTC.

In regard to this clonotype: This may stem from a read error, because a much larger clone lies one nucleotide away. CDR3 nucleotides: TGCAGTGCTCGTTTGACAGGGCATCAGCCCCAGCATTTT. Translation: CSARLTGHQPQHF. The chain carries TRBV20-1 and TRBJ1-5; TRBD1 agrees at 7 bases. The CDR3 consists of 13 residues. Looked up from germline, CDR1 is DFQATT and CDR2 is SNEGSKA (reference sequence). The J segment lost 5 bases and the V segment lost 5 bases, leaving 6 bases of the junction unmatched.

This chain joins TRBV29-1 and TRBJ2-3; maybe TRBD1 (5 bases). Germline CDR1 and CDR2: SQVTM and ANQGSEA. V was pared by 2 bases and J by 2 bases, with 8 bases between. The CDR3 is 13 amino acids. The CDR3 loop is CSVERQTTDTQYF. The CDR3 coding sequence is TGCAGCGTTGAAAGACAGACCACAGATACGCAGTATTTT.

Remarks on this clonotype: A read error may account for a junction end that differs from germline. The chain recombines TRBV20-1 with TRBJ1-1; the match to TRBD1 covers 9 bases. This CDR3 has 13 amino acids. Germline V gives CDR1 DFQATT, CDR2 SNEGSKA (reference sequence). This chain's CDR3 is CSARGQGNTESFF. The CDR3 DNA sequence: TGCAGTGCTAGGGGACAGGGCAACACTGAATCTTTCTTT.

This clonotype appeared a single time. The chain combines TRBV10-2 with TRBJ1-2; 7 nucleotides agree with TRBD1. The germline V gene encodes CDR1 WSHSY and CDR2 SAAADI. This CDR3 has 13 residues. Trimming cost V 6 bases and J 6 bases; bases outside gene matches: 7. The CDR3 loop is CASSHRGLHGYTF. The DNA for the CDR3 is TGCGCCAGCAGCCACAGGGGACTACATGGCTACACCTTC.

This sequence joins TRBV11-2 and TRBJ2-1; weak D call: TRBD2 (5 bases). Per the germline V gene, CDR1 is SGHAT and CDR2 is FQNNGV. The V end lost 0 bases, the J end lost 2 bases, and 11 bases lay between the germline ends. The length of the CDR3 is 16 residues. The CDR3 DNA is TGTGCCAGCAGCTTAGAAGTGGACTCGGCCTACAATGAGCAGTTCTTC. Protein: CASSLEVDSAYNEQFF.

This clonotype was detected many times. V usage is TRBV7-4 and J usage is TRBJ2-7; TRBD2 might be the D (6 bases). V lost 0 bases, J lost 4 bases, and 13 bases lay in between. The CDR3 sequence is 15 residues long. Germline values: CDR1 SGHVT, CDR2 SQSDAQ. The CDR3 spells CASSLAAGLRYEQYF. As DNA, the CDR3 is TGTGCCAGCAGCTTAGCGGCGGGGCTAAGGTACGAGCAGTACTTC.

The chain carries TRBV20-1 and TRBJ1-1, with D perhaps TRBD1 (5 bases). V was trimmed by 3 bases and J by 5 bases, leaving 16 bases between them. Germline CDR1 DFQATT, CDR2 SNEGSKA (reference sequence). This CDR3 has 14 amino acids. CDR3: CSARAKQVWTEAFF. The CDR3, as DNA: TGCAGTGCTAGGGCGAAACAGGTGTGGACTGAAGCTTTCTTT.

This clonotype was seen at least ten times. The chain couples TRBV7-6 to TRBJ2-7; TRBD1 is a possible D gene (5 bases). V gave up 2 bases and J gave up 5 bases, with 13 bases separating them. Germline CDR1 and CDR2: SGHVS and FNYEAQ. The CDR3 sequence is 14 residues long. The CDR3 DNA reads TGTGCCAGCAGCTTATTTCAGGGTGGGAACGAGCAGTACTTC. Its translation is CASSLFQGGNEQYF.

The CDR3 protein is CASSRDRIRTGELFF. CDR3 nucleotide sequence: TGTGCCAGCAGCCGGGACCGTATAAGAACCGGGGAGCTGTTTTTT. V and J are TRBV6-6 and TRBJ2-2; the D call may be TRBD1 or TRBD2 (5 bases each). Trimming removed 6 bases at V and 5 bases at J, with 16 bases between. The CDR3 is made up of 15 amino acids. Per the germline V gene, CDR1 is MNHNY and CDR2 is SVGAGI (reference sequence).

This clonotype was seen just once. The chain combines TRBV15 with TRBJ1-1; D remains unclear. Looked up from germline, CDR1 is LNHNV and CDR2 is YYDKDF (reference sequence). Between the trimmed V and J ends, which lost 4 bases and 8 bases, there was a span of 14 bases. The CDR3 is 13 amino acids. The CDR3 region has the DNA TGTGCCACCAGCAACGATGGTTTCAGAGAAGCTTTCTTT. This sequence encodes CATSNDGFREAFF. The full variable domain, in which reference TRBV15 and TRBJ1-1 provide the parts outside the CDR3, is DAMVIQNPRYQVTQFGKPVTLSCSQTLNHNVMYWYQQKSSQAPKLLFHYYDKDFNNEADTPDNFQSRRPNTSFCFLDIRSPGLGDTAMYLCATSNDGFREAFFGQGTRLTVV.

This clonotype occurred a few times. CDR3 DNA sequence: TGCGCCAGCAGCCAAGGGGACGGTGATAGGACCGGGGAGCTGTTTTTT. Translation gives CASSQGDGDRTGELFF. The rearrangement links TRBV4-3 to TRBJ2-2; D tentatively reads TRBD1 or TRBD2 (5 bases each). The germline V and J ends were trimmed by 1 base and 5 bases, with 14 bases remaining between them. Germline values: CDR1 LGHNA, CDR2 YSLEER. The CDR3 runs to 16 residues.

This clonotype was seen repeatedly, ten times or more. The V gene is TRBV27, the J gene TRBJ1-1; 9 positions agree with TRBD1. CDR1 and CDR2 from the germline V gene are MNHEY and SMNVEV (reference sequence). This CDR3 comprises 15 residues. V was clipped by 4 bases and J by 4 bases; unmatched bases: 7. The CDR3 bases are TGTGCCAGCAGTTCGACAGGGGGATGGGGCACTGAAGCTTTCTTT. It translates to CASSSTGGWGTEAFF.

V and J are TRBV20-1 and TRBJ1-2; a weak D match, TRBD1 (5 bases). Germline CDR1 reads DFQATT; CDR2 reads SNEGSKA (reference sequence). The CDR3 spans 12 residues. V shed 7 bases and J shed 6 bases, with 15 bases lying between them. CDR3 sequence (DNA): TGCAGTGTTCATCGGTGGGACGATGGCTACACCTTC. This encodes CSVHRWDDGYTF.

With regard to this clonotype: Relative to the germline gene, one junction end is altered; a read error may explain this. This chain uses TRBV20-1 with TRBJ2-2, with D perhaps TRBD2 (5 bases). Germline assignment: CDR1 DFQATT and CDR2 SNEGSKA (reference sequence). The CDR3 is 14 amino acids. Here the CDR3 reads CSARDPANTGELSW. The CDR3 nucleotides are TGCAGTGCTAGGGACCCCGCGAACACCGGGGAGCTGTCTTGG.

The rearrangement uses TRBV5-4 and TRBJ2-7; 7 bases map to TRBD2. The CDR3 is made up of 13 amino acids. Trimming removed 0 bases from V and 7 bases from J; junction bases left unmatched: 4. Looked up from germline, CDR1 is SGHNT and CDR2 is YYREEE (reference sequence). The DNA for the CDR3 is TGTGCCAGCAGCTTGGTGGGGGGGATTGAGCAGTACTTC. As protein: CASSLVGGIEQYF.

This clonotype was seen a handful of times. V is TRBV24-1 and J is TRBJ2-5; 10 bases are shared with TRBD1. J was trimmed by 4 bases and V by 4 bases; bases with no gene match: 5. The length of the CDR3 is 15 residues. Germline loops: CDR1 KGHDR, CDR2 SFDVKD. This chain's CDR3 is CATSDSGQGVETQYF. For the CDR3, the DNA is TGTGCCACCAGTGACTCAGGACAGGGGGTAGAGACCCAGTACTTC.

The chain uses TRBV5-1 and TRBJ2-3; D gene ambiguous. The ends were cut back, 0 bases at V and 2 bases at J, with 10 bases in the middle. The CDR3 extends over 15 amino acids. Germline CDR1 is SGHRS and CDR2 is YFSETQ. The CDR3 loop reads CASSLGSVSTDTQYF. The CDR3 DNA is TGCGCCAGCAGCTTGGGTTCAGTATCCACAGATACGCAGTATTTT.